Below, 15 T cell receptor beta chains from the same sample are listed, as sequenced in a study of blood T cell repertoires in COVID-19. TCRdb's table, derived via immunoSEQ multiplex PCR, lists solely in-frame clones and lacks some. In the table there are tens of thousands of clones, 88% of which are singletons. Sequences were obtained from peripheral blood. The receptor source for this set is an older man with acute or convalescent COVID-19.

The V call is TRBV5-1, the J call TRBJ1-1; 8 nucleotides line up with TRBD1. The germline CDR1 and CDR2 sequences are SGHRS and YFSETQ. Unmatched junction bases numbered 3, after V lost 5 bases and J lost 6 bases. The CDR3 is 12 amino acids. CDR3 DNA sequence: TGCGCCAGCAGTTACAGGGGGGCTGAAGCTTTCTTT. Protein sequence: CASSYRGAEAFF.

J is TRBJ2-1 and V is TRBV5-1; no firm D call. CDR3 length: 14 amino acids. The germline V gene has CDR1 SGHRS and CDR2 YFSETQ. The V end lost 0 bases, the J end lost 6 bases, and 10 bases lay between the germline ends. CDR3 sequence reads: CASSLDLGGNEQFF. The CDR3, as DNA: TGCGCCAGCAGCTTGGATCTAGGTGGCAATGAGCAGTTCTTC.

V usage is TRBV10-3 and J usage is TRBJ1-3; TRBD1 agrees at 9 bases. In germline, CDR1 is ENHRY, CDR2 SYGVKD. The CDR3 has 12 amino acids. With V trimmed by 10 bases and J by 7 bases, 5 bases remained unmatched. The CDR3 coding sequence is TGTGCCACCGGACAGGGGATGAACACCATATATTTT. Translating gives CATGQGMNTIYF.

The CDR3 nucleotides read TGTGCCACCAGTGATTTTAACTATATGGCGCAGTATTTT. Protein: CATSDFNYMAQYF. The V call is TRBV24-1, the J call TRBJ2-3; D is uncertain. CDR1 is KGHDR and CDR2 is SFDVKD in the germline V gene. The length of the CDR3 is 13 residues. V was shortened by 1 base and J by 10 bases, with 11 bases between the two germline ends.

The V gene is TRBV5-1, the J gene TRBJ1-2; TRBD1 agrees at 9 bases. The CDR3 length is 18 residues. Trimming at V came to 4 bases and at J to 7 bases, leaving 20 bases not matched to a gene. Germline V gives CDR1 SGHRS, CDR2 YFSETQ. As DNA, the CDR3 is TGCGCCAGCAGCCGGGAAGGACAGGGGTCGTATCGTTCCGGTGGCTACACCTTC. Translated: CASSREGQGSYRSGGYTF.

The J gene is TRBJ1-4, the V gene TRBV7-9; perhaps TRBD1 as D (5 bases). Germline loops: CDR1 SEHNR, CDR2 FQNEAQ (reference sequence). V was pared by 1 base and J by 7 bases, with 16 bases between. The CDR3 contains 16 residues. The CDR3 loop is CASSLEWTRVGEKLFF. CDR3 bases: TGTGCCAGCAGCTTAGAGTGGACAAGAGTGGGTGAAAAACTGTTTTTT.

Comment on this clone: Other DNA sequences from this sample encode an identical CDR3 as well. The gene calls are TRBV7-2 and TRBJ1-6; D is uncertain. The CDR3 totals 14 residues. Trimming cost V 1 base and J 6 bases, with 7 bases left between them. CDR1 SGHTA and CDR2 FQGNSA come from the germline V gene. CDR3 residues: CASSLDRVNSPLHF. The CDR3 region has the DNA TGTGCCAGCAGCTTAGACCGGGTTAATTCACCCCTCCACTTT.

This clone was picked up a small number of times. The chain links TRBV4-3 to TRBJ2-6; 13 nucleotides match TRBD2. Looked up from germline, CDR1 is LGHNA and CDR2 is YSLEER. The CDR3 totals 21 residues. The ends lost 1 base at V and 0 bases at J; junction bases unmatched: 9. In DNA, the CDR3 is TGCGCCAGCAGCCAAGGGGTAGGAACTAGCGGGAGGGCCTCTGGGGCCAACGTCCTGACTTTC. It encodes CASSQGVGTSGRASGANVLTF.

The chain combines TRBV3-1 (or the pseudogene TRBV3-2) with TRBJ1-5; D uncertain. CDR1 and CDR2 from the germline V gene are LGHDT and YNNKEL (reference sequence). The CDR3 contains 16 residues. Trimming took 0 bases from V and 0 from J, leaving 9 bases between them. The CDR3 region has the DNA TGTGCCAGCAGCCAAGAGGCACCGAATAGCAATCAGCCCCAGCATTTT. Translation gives CASSQEAPNSNQPQHF.

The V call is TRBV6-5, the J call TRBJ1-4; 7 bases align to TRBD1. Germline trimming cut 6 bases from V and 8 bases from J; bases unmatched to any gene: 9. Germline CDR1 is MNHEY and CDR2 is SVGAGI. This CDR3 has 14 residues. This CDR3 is CASSANRGREKLFF. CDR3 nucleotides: TGTGCCAGCAGCGCAAATAGGGGGCGCGAAAAACTGTTTTTT.

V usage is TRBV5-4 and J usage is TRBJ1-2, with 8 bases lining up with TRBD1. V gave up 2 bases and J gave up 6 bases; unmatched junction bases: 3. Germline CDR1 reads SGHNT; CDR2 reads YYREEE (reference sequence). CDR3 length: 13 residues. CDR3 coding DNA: TGTGCCAGCAGCTTAGACAGGGGAGATGGCTACACCTTC. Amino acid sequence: CASSLDRGDGYTF. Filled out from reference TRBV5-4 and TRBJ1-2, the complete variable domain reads ETGVTQSPTHLIKTRGQQVTLRCSSQSGHNTVSWYQQALGQGPQFIFQYYREEENGRGNFPPRFSGLQFPNYSSELNVNALELDDSALYLCASSLDRGDGYTFGSGTRLTVV.

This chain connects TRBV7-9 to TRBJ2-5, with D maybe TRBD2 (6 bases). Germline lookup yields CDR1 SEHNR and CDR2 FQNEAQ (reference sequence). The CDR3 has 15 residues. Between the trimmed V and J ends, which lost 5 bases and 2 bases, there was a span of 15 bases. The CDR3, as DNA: TGTGCCAGCAGCCCGATGGGTAGCGGTCAAGAGACCCAGTACTTC. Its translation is CASSPMGSGQETQYF.

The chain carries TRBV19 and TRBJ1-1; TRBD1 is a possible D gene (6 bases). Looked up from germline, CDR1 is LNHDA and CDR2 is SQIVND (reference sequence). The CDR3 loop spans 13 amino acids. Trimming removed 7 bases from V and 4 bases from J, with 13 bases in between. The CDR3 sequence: CASIGQGSTEAFF. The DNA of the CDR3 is TGTGCCAGTATAGGTCAGGGGTCCACTGAAGCTTTCTTT.

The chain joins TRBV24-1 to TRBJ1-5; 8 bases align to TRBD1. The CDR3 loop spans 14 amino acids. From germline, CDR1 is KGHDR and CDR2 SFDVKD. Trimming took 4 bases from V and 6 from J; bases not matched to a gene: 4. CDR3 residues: CATSESGGGQPQHF. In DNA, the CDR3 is TGTGCCACCAGTGAATCAGGGGGCGGTCAGCCCCAGCATTTT.

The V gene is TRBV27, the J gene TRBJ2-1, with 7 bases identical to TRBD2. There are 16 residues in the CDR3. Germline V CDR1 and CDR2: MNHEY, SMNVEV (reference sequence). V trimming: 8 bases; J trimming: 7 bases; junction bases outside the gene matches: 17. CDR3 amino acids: CASGPYRRETLNEQFF. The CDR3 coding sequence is TGTGCCAGCGGCCCATACAGGCGGGAGACGTTGAATGAGCAGTTCTTC.